This T cell receptor beta chain stems from a study of TIL therapy for anti-PD-1-resistant metastatic lung cancer. On the study more broadly: Patients had a median age of about 55 years (range roughly 35-85). Most patients had lung adenocarcinoma. Tumors carried a median about 1.6 non-synonymous mutations per megabase.

Noted time point: pre-treatment sample, taken before nivolumab and TIL therapy. The tumor samples were excised metastases, mostly pleural nodules or supraclavicular lymph nodes. Regarding the study as a whole: Compared with baseline intratumoral T cells, expanded TIL cultures were more clonal and less diverse (roughly 6.5% vs 31%).

This was the immunoSEQ v3 assay. Only in-frame clones appear in the TCRdb table, and some are missing; sequencing was by immunoSEQ multiplex PCR. The sample holds around 8,000 clones, roughly 74% seen once. Details on this clone: Its antigen is unidentified.

V dropped 4 bases and J dropped 0; count of bases not matched to a gene: 7. CDR1 and CDR2 from the germline V gene are KGHSH and LQKENI. CDR3 length: 16 amino acids. The sample was tumor tissue, taken at baseline. The chain uses TRBV18 and TRBJ2-7; 9 bases fit TRBD2. This clonotype was sampled from a person aged 25-85 years with non-small cell lung cancer. The CDR3 nucleotides read TGTGCCAGCTCACTAGGACTAGCGTCCGACTCCTACGAGCAGTACTTC. Encoded protein: CASSLGLASDSYEQYF. Full variable domain (remainder filled in from reference TRBV18 and TRBJ2-7): NAGVMQNPRHLVRRRGQEARLRCSPMKGHSHVYWYRQLPEEGLKFMVYLQKENIIDESGMPKERFSAEFPKEGPSILRIQQVVRGDSAAYFCASSLGLASDSYEQYFGPGTRLTVT.